This TCR beta chain was captured in a study of T cell responses to AZD1222 COVID-19 vaccine. Method: immunoSEQ multiplex PCR; TCRdb's copy keeps in-frame clones and lacks some. The repertoire holds 150,000 to 200,000 clones, with 85% to 95% as singletons. The source material was peripheral blood, sampled on day 0 of AZD1222 vaccination. The origin of this receptor is an adult in good health.

The DNA for the CDR3 is TGTGCCAGTAGTTATCGGGGTCATGGGGCCAACGTCCTGACTTTC. As protein: CASSYRGHGANVLTF. The rearrangement joins TRBV19 to TRBJ2-6; a possible D gene is TRBD2 (5 bases). With 5 bases removed from V and 3 bases from J, the gap between germline ends came to 11 bases. The CDR3 runs 15 residues. The germline gives CDR1 LNHDA, CDR2 SQIVND (reference sequence).